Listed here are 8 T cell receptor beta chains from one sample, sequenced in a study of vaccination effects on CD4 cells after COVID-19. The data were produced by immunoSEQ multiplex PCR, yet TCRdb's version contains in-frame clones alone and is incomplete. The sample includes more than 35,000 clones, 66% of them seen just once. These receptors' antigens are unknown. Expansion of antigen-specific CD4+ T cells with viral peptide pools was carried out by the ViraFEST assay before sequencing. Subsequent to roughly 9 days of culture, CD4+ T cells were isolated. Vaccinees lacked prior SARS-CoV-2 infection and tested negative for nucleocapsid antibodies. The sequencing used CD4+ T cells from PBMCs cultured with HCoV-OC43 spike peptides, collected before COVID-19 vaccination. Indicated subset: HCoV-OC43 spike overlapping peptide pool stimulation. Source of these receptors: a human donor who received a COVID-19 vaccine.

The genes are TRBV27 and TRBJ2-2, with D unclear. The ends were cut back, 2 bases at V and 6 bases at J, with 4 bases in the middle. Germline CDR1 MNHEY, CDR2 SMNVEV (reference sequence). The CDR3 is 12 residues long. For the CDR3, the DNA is TGTGCCAGCAGTTTAGCAGCCGGGGAGCTGTTTTTT. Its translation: CASSLAAGELFF.

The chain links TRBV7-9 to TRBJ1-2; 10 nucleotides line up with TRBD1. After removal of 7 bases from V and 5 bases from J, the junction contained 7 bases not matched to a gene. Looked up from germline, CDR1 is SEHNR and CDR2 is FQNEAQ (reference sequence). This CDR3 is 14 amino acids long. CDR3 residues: CASNRRGQGYGYTF. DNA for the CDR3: TGTGCCAGCAACCGGAGGGGACAGGGGTATGGCTACACCTTC.

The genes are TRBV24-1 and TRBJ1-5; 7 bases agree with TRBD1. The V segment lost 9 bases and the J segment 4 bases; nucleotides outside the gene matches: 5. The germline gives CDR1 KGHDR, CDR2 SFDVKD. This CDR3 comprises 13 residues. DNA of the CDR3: TGTGCCACCCAGGGGGGGCTAAATCAGCCCCAGCATTTT. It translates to CATQGGLNQPQHF.

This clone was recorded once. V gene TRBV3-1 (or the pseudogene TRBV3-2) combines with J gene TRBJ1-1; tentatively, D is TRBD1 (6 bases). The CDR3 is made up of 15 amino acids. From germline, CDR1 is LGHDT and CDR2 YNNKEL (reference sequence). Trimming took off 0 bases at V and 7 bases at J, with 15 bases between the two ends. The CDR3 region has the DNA TGTGCCAGCAGCCAAGAGGGGGCGGGGACCCGTGAAGCTTTCTTT. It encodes CASSQEGAGTREAFF.

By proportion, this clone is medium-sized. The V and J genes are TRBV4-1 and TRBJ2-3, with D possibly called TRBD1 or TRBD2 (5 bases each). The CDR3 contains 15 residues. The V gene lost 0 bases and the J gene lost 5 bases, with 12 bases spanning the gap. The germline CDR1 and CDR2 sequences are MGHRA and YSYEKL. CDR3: CASSQDYGAGDTQYF. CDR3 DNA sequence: TGCGCCAGCAGCCAAGATTACGGGGCGGGAGATACGCAGTATTTT.

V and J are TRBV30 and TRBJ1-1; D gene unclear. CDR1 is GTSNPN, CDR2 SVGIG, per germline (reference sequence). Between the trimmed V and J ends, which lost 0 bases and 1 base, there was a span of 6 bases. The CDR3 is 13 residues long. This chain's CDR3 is CAWSVDANTEAFF. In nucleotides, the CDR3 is TGTGCCTGGAGTGTAGACGCGAACACTGAAGCTTTCTTT.

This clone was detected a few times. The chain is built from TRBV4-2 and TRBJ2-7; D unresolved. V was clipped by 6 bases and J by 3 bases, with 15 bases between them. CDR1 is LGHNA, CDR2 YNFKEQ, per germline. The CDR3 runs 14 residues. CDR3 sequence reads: CASRTDWGSYEQYF. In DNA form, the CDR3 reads TGTGCCAGCAGGACCGACTGGGGAAGCTACGAGCAGTACTTC.

The DNA of the CDR3 is TGTGCCAGCAGCCAAGAGAAGATAGCGGGAGAGACTGGGGAGCAGTACTTC. Protein: CASSQEKIAGETGEQYF. V and J are TRBV3-1 (or the pseudogene TRBV3-2) and TRBJ2-7; 9 positions match TRBD2. The CDR3 spans 17 residues. Germline trimming cut 0 bases from V and 7 bases from J; bases unmatched to any gene: 13. Per the germline V gene, CDR1 is LGHDT and CDR2 is YNNKEL (reference sequence).